The rows below give T cell receptor beta chains drawn from one sample of a study of OX40 agonist ivuxolimab in advanced cancers. Assay: immunoSEQ multiplex PCR; the TCRdb copy retains only in-frame clones and omits some. Here the sample spans 74,000 or so clones, roughly 84% being singletons. The sequences come from CD4+ or CD8+ T cells sorted from blood, collected in a trial of the OX40 agonist ivuxolimab. The receptor source for this set is an adult with an advanced solid tumor such as melanoma, head and neck, liver or kidney cancer. Each CDR3 is given with its conserved first and last residue. The order of the fields is clone size, J gene, D gene, V gene, CDR3 DNA, CDR3 protein. D genes are given only for firm matches. The listing skips clone size in some rows; elsewhere it reads once, few, many or a size class.

>.|TRBJ2-4|.|TRBV18
TGTGCCAGCTCGAAGAGGGGGAGGGAAGCCAAAAACATTCAGTACTTC
CASSKRGREAKNIQYF
>once|TRBJ2-7|.|TRBV19
TGTGCCAGTAGTATACGGCCAGGCTCCTACGAGCAGTACTTC
CASSIRPGSYEQYF
>.|TRBJ2-3|TRBD2|TRBV6-1
TGTGCCAGCAAGACTAGCGTGGGCACAGATACGCAGTATTTT
CASKTSVGTDTQYF
>.|TRBJ2-5|.|TRBV11-2
TGTGCCAGCAGCTTCTCCGAGGACAAGGGTAAAGAGACCCAGTACTTC
CASSFSEDKGKETQYF
>.|TRBJ1-5|.|TRBV28
TGTGCCAGCAGCCGACCCCCGGGGCAGCCCCAGCATTTT
CASSRPPGQPQHF
>.|TRBJ2-7|.|TRBV18
TGTGCCAGCTCACCACCGGACAAATACGAGCAGTACTTC
CASSPPDKYEQYF
>once|TRBJ1-4|.|TRBV7-2
TGTGCCAGCAGCTTAGAAGGGGGGGAAAAACTGTTTTTT
CASSLEGGEKLFF
>.|TRBJ2-3|.|TRBV5-4
TGTGCCAGCAGCTTTTATGGACCCACAGATACGCAGTATTTT
CASSFYGPTDTQYF
>.|TRBJ2-1|TRBD2|TRBV7-8
TGTGCCAGCAGCTCGGGACTACCTTACAATGAGCAGTTCTTC
CASSSGLPYNEQFF
>.|TRBJ2-1|TRBD2|TRBV19
TGTGCCAGTAGTATAGGAGCTAGCGGGATCTACAATGAGCAGTTCTTC
CASSIGASGIYNEQFF
>.|TRBJ2-7|TRBD1|TRBV6-5
TGTGCCAGCAGCGCTTGGGGACAGGGGGCGGACGAGCAGTACTTC
CASSAWGQGADEQYF
>.|TRBJ2-5|.|TRBV19
TGTGCCAGTAGTACCGCATTGGGGGAGACCCAGTACTTC
CASSTALGETQYF
>.|TRBJ1-4|.|TRBV9
TGTGCCAGCAGCGTAGCAGGGTTTAATGAAAAACTGTTTTTT
CASSVAGFNEKLFF
>.|TRBJ2-1|TRBD2|TRBV11-2
TGTGCCAGCAGCTTAGAGCAGGTAGCGGGCCCGTCCTACAATGAGCAGTTCTTC
CASSLEQVAGPSYNEQFF
>.|TRBJ2-3|.|TRBV15
TGTGCCACCAGCAGGGACGGGAGCACAGATACGCAGTATTTT
CATSRDGSTDTQYF
>few|TRBJ1-1|.|TRBV11-2
TGTGCCAGCAGCTTAGACGTCGACCTTGAAGCTTTCTTT
CASSLDVDLEAFF
>.|TRBJ1-5|TRBD1|TRBV2
TGTGCCAGCAGTGAGGAGGGGAGGGGGCGTCAGCCCCAGCATTTT
CASSEEGRGRQPQHF
>.|TRBJ1-1|.|TRBV19
TGTGCCAGTAGTATCGAGGACAGAAGTGAAGCTTTCTTT
CASSIEDRSEAFF
>.|TRBJ1-1|.|TRBV2
TGTGCCAGCACCCAGGGGCAGGGGATTTTCTCTGAAGCTTTCTTT
CASTQGQGIFSEAFF
>.|TRBJ2-5|.|TRBV19
TGTGCCAGTAGTATAGGTTTCCTGTCCCAAGAGACCCAGTACTTC
CASSIGFLSQETQYF
>.|TRBJ2-3|.|TRBV5-4
TGTGCCAGCAGCGTCACAGGTACAGATACGCAGTATTTT
CASSVTGTDTQYF
>.|TRBJ2-3|.|TRBV5-4
TGTGCCAGCACCCTACCTACCACAGATACGCAGTATTTT
CASTLPTTDTQYF
>few|TRBJ2-7|.|TRBV5-1
TGCGCCAGCAGCTCCCGGCCTGGAGGGGACGAGCAGTACTTC
CASSSRPGGDEQYF
>.|TRBJ2-7|.|TRBV5-1
TGCGCCAGCGGGAACCCTGACTCCTACGAGCAGTACTTC
CASGNPDSYEQYF
>.|TRBJ2-1|TRBD2|TRBV5-1
TGCGCCAGCAGCTTGGCGGGACTAGACAATGAGCAGTTCTTC
CASSLAGLDNEQFF
>.|TRBJ1-2|.|TRBV7-8
TGTGCCAGCAGTTTAGAGGGGACGAGGGCTTATGGCTACACCTTC
CASSLEGTRAYGYTF
>.|TRBJ1-6|TRBD1|TRBV28
TGTGCCAGCAGTCTATCCGGAACAGGGGGCCTCTCGGGGAATTCACCCCTCCACTTT
CASSLSGTGGLSGNSPLHF
>.|TRBJ2-7|.|TRBV7-2
TGTGCCAGCAGCCTAGGCCGGTCCCCTTACGAGCAGTACTTC
CASSLGRSPYEQYF
>.|TRBJ2-5|TRBD1|TRBV6-1
TGTGCCAGCACACGGGACAGGGATGAGACCCAGTACTTC
CASTRDRDETQYF
>.|TRBJ2-7|TRBD1|TRBV6-1
TGTGCCAGCAGTGGGGCCGGGACGACAGGGTTCTCCTACGAGCAGTACTTC
CASSGAGTTGFSYEQYF
>.|TRBJ1-1|.|TRBV7-2
TGTGCCAGCAGCTTAGAACATTTCGGGACAAGGGGGGAAGGCACTGAAGCTTTCTTT
CASSLEHFGTRGEGTEAFF
>.|TRBJ2-5|.|TRBV9
TGTGCCAGCAGCGTAGGGGGCCAAGTCGGGGAGACCCAGTACTTC
CASSVGGQVGETQYF
>.|TRBJ1-2|TRBD1|TRBV5-6
TGTGCCAGCAGCTTGGTCTCCGGGACAGGGCCTAACTATGGCTACACCTTC
CASSLVSGTGPNYGYTF
>.|TRBJ1-4|.|TRBV6-1
TGTGCCAGCAGTGAACAACTCGGAGGGGTCGGGGAAAAACTGTTTTTT
CASSEQLGGVGEKLFF
>.|TRBJ2-1|.|TRBV4-3
TGCGCCAGCAGCCAAGAGGGGCACTCGAATGAGCAGTTCTTC
CASSQEGHSNEQFF
>few|TRBJ1-3|TRBD1|TRBV19
TGTGCCAGTAGTATACTACAGGGGACTGGAAACACCATATATTTT
CASSILQGTGNTIYF
>.|TRBJ2-4|TRBD2|TRBV19
TGTGCCAGTAGTACGGGACTAGCGGGAGACTGGGTCAAAAACATTCAGTACTTC
CASSTGLAGDWVKNIQYF
>.|TRBJ2-7|TRBD2|TRBV6-5
TGTGCCAGCAGTTCATCCAGAGCGGGAGTCTCCGAGCAGTACTTC
CASSSSRAGVSEQYF
>.|TRBJ1-3|.|TRBV7-2
TGTGCCAGCAGACGATCCGGGGGGTTGGGAAACACCATATATTTT
CASRRSGGLGNTIYF
>.|TRBJ2-7|.|TRBV5-6
TGTGCCAGCAGCGATTCTAGAACCCGAAACGAGCAGTACTTC
CASSDSRTRNEQYF
>.|TRBJ2-7|TRBD2|TRBV7-2
TGTGCCAGCAGCCCCCCCAGGCGGGGGACCACCTACGAGCAGTACTTC
CASSPPRRGTTYEQYF
>.|TRBJ1-2|TRBD1|TRBV7-2
TGTGCCAGCAAACCGGGACAGGGGAACTATGGCTACACCTTC
CASKPGQGNYGYTF
>few|TRBJ2-6|TRBD1|TRBV19
TGTGCCAGTAGTATAGGTCAGGGGACAGGGAAGTTCTCTGGGGCCAACGTCCTGACTTTC
CASSIGQGTGKFSGANVLTF
>.|TRBJ1-4|TRBD1|TRBV18
TGTGCCAGCTCACCTCAGGGGGCCACTAATGAAAAACTGTTTTTT
CASSPQGATNEKLFF
>.|TRBJ2-5|TRBD1|TRBV25-1
TGTGCCAGCAGTGCTAACAGGGGGGAGACCCAGTACTTC
CASSANRGETQYF
>.|TRBJ2-7|.|TRBV27
TGTGCCAGCAGCCTCCAGAACTACGAGCAGTACTTC
CASSLQNYEQYF
>.|TRBJ2-1|TRBD2|TRBV7-2
TGTGCCAGCAGCTTAGTAGTGCGGGGGGGCTCGTACAATGAGCAGTTCTTC
CASSLVVRGGSYNEQFF
>.|TRBJ2-7|TRBD2|TRBV7-2
TGTGCCAGCAGCCCTAACGGGGGGGGTACCTACGAGCAGTACTTC
CASSPNGGGTYEQYF
>.|TRBJ2-7|.|TRBV5-1
TGCGCCAGCAGCTTGGGACTATCCAACTCCTACGAGCAGTACTTC
CASSLGLSNSYEQYF